This TCR beta chain is drawn from a study of PD-1 blockade in classical Hodgkin lymphoma. Notes on the study in general: Reported baseline diversity: healthy donors highest, relapsed/refractory patients lowest. When nivolumab was started under 1 year after ASCT, patients were excluded.

Concerning this clone itself: Its antigen is not known.

Every patient relapsed after autologous stem cell transplantation, and brentuximab vedotin exposure varied. Assay: immunoSEQ multiplex PCR; the TCRdb copy retains only in-frame clones and omits some. The data show around 60,000 clones, 88% seen once. The CDR3 loop spans 14 amino acids. V was trimmed by 3 bases and J by 5 bases, leaving 13 bases between them. The germline V gene has CDR1 MNHEY and CDR2 SVGAGI. The sample was peripheral blood mononuclear cells (PBMCs), taken before the second cycle of nivolumab. The source is a human donor with classical Hodgkin lymphoma. J is TRBJ1-1 and V is TRBV6-5; tentatively, D is TRBD1 (5 bases). CDR3 coding DNA: TGTGCCAGCAGTTATAGGCAGGGACGGACTGAAGCTTTCTTT. Its translation is CASSYRQGRTEAFF.